What follows is one TCR beta chain and its context. These data come from a study of control samples from healthy donors and cancer patients. Measured with immunoSEQ multiplex PCR; TCRdb has only the in-frame clones, and not every one. This repertoire shows 130,000 to 150,000 clones, 90% to 95% found once; its top ten account for less than 6%. V was clipped by 5 bases and J by 0 bases, with 13 bases between them. The CDR3 covers 15 residues. Per the germline V gene, CDR1 is LNHDA and CDR2 is SQIVND (reference sequence). This clonotype originated in a man between 18 and 35 years old in good health. Sequences were obtained from blood. The chain couples TRBV19 to TRBJ1-1; D gene uncertain. The CDR3 DNA sequence: TGTGCCAGTAGTCGGGAGATAACAGTGAACACTGAAGCTTTCTTT. Protein: CASSREITVNTEAFF.